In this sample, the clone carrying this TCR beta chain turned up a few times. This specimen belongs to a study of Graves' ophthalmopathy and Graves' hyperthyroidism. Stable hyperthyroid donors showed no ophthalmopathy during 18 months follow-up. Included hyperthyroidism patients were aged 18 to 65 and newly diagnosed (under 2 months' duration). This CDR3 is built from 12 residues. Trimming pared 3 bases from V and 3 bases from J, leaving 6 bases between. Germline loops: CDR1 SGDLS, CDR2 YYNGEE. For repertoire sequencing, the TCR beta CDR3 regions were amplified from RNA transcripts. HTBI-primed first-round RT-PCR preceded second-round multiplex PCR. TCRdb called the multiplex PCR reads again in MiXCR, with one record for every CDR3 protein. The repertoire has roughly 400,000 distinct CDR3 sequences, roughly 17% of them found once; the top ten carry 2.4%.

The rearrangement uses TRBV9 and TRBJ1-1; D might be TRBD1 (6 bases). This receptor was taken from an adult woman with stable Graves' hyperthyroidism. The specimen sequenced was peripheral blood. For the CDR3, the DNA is TGTGCCAGCAGCGACAGGGACACTGAAGCTTTCTTT. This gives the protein CASSDRDTEAFF.